This T cell receptor beta chain was retrieved from a study of cytomegalovirus exposure and HLA in healthy donors. Notes on this clone: As yet, its antigen is unknown.

The CDR3 has 13 residues. Trimming cost V 7 bases and J 0 bases, with 9 bases left between them. In germline, CDR1 is MNHNS, CDR2 SASEGT. The PCR had 60 Vbeta and 13 Jbeta primers. Study processing details: Unique TCR beta chains numbered 60 million to 100 million in a later analysis, with roughly 11 million shared. The repertoire was sequenced with immunoSEQ multiplex PCR; TCRdb's copy has only in-frame clones and lacks some. That table is the source of V, J and clone size, and D and trimming were worked out from the DNA. This repertoire shows 120,000 or so clones, around two thirds found once; its top ten account for about 8.2%. Study-wide points: Common viral pathogens were later found to be apparently linked to several of the most significant clusters. Through in vitro validation, three CMV-associated chains were shown to be specific for CMV antigens.

The source material was PBMCs. The chain carries TRBV6-1 and TRBJ1-1; D is unresolved. The sequence was obtained from a woman between 40 and 55 years old in good health and CMV-seropositive. In DNA form, the CDR3 reads TGTGCCAGCACTCGCCGGTTGAACACTGAAGCTTTCTTT. Translated: CASTRRLNTEAFF.